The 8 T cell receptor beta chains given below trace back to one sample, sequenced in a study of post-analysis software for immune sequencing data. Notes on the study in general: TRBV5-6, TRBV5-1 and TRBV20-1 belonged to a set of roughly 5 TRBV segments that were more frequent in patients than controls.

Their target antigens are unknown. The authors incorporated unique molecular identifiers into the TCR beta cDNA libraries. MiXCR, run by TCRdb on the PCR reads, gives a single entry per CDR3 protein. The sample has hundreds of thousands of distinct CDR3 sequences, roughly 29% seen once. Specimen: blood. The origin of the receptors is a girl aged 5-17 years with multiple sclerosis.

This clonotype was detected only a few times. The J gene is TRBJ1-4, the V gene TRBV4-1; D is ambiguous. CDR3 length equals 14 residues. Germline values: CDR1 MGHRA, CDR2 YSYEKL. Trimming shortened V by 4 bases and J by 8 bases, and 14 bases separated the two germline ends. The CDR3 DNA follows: TGCGCCAGCAGCCGCTCTTTGACCGGCGAAAAACTGTTTTTT. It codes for CASSRSLTGEKLFF.

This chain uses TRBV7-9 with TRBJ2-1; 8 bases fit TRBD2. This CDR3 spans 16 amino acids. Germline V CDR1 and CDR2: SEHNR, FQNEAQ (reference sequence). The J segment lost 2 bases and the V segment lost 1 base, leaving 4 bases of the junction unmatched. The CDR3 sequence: CASSLGGGRPYNEQFF. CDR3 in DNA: TGTGCCAGCAGCTTAGGCGGCGGGAGGCCCTACAATGAGCAGTTCTTC.

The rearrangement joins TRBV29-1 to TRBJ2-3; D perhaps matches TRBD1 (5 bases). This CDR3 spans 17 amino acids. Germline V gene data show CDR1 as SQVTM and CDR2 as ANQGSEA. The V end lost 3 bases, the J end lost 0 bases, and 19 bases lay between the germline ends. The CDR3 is CSVDGQGTNNSTDTQYF. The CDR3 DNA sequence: TGCAGCGTTGATGGCCAGGGTACAAACAACAGCACAGATACGCAGTATTTT.

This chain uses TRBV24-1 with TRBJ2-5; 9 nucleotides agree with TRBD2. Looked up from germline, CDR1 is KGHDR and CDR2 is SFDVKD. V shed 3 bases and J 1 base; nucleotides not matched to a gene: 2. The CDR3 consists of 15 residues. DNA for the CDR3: TGTGCCACCAGTGATGCGGGACTAGCCCAAGAGACCCAGTACTTC. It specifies CATSDAGLAQETQYF.

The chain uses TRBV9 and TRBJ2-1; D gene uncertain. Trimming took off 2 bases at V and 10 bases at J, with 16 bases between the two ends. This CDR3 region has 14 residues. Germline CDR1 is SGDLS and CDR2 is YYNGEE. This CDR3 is CASSVSPALGEQFF. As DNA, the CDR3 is TGTGCCAGCAGCGTTAGTCCGGCTCTGGGGGAGCAGTTCTTC.

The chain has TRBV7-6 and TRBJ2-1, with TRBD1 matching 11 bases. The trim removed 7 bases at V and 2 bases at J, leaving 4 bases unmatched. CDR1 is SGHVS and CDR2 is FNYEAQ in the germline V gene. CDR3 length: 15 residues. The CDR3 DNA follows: TGTGCCAGCACCGAGGGACAGGGGGCCTACAATGAGCAGTTCTTC. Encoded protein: CASTEGQGAYNEQFF.

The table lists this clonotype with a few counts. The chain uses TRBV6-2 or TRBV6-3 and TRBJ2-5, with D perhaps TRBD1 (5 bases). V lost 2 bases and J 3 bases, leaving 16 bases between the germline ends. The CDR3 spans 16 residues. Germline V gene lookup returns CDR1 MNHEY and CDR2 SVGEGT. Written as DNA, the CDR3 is TGTGCCAGCAGTTACCCTGACAGTACGTGGGAAGAGACCCAGTACTTC. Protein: CASSYPDSTWEETQYF.

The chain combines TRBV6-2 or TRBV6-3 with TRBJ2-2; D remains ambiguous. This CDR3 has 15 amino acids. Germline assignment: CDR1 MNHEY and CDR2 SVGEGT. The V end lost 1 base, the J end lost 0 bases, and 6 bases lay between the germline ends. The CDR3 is CASSYYRTNTGELFF. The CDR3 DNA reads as TGTGCCAGCAGTTACTATCGGACGAACACCGGGGAGCTGTTTTTT.